Listed below are T cell receptor beta chains from one sample, sequenced in a study of blood T cell repertoires in COVID-19. Libraries were prepared by immunoSEQ multiplex PCR; TCRdb keeps only in-frame clonotypes and omits some of them. The sample records hundreds of thousands of clones, approximately 85% being singletons. Specimen: PBMCs or T cells enriched from blood (not recorded which). The receptors stem from a woman aged 50 to 65 who had recovered from COVID-19. Both conserved end residues are part of each CDR3. D genes are given only for firm matches. Rows may omit the clone size; those that give it use once, few, many or a size class.

d_call: TRBD1
clone_size: .
v_call: TRBV6-2/TRBV6-3
cdr3_length: 14
j_call: TRBJ2-7
cdr3_aa: CASSHPGQGIEQYF
cdr3_nt: TGTGCCAGCAGTCACCCGGGACAGGGAATTGAGCAGTACTTC

d_call: TRBD2
clone_size: .
v_call: TRBV27
cdr3_length: 16
j_call: TRBJ2-7
cdr3_aa: CASSFTSGTSSYEQYF
cdr3_nt: TGTGCCAGCAGTTTCACTAGCGGCACCAGCTCCTACGAGCAGTACTTC

d_call: .
clone_size: .
v_call: TRBV5-6
cdr3_length: 15
j_call: TRBJ1-2
cdr3_aa: CASSLGSGSLYGYTF
cdr3_nt: TGTGCCAGCAGCTTGGGTTCAGGTTCCCTCTATGGCTACACCTTC

d_call: .
clone_size: .
v_call: TRBV2
cdr3_length: 15
j_call: TRBJ2-1
cdr3_aa: CASRSGLSSYNEQFF
cdr3_nt: TGTGCCAGCAGATCGGGACTCTCCTCCTACAATGAGCAGTTCTTC

d_call: TRBD2
clone_size: .
v_call: TRBV9
cdr3_length: 14
j_call: TRBJ2-3
cdr3_aa: CASSVAGGPDTQYF
cdr3_nt: TGTGCCAGCAGCGTAGCGGGAGGGCCAGATACGCAGTATTTT

d_call: TRBD1
clone_size: .
v_call: TRBV6-2/TRBV6-3
cdr3_length: 14
j_call: TRBJ2-7
cdr3_aa: CASSLTGGPYEQYF
cdr3_nt: TGTGCCAGCAGTTTAACAGGGGGCCCCTACGAGCAGTACTTC

d_call: TRBD2
clone_size: .
v_call: TRBV18
cdr3_length: 17
j_call: TRBJ2-1
cdr3_aa: CASSTGLAGPGHPEQFF
cdr3_nt: TGTGCCAGCTCAACTGGACTAGCGGGTCCTGGCCATCCTGAGCAGTTCTTC

d_call: .
clone_size: .
v_call: TRBV7-2
cdr3_length: 17
j_call: TRBJ1-6
cdr3_aa: CASSPRGTPGYNSPLHF
cdr3_nt: TGTGCCAGCAGCCCACGTGGGACACCTGGGTATAATTCACCCCTCCACTTT

d_call: .
clone_size: few
v_call: TRBV9
cdr3_length: 16
j_call: TRBJ1-2
cdr3_aa: CASSVVGPGVVDGYTF
cdr3_nt: TGTGCCAGCAGCGTAGTGGGGCCAGGGGTCGTGGATGGCTACACCTTC

d_call: TRBD2
clone_size: .
v_call: TRBV28
cdr3_length: 16
j_call: TRBJ2-1
cdr3_aa: CASSLAGSGNYNEQFF
cdr3_nt: TGTGCCAGCAGTTTAGCAGGTAGCGGGAATTACAATGAGCAGTTCTTC